One sample yielded the 29 T cell receptor beta chains listed below, sequenced in a study of T cell clonotyping in hematopoietic cell transplantation. Generated by immunoSEQ multiplex PCR, the TCRdb table keeps only in-frame clones and is missing some. The repertoire holds some 45,000 clones, with around 83% as singletons. The time point denotes: recipient sample about 28 days before transplant, after cytoreduction. The source material was peripheral blood mononuclear cells, sampled before stem cell transplant. Receptor source: a man aged 60-69 years with myelodysplastic syndrome. Some clones in this sample may be carry-over from other donors' samples.

In this sample, this clone turned up once. The rearrangement uses TRBV9 and TRBJ1-2; 7 bases map to TRBD1. CDR3 length: 12 residues. Germline assignment: CDR1 SGDLS and CDR2 YYNGEE. Germline trimming cut 4 bases from V and 6 bases from J; bases unmatched to any gene: 3. CDR3: CASSLRGDGYTF. The DNA for the CDR3 is TGTGCCAGCAGCCTCAGGGGGGATGGCTACACCTTC.

V is TRBV5-1 and J is TRBJ1-2; D is unclear. Trimming pared 0 bases from V and 1 base from J, leaving 13 bases between. From germline, CDR1 is SGHRS and CDR2 YFSETQ. CDR3 size: 16 residues. CDR3 amino acids: CASSLGPGRVNYGYTF. As DNA, the CDR3 is TGCGCCAGCAGCTTGGGCCCCGGGAGGGTTAACTATGGCTACACCTTC.

The rearrangement joins TRBV5-1 to TRBJ2-7; 9 positions agree with TRBD1. The trim removed 1 base at V and 5 bases at J, leaving 7 bases unmatched. The CDR3 contains 15 residues. The germline gives CDR1 SGHRS, CDR2 YFSETQ. The CDR3 sequence is CASSLLADRGDEQYF. CDR3 nucleotide sequence: TGCGCCAGCAGCTTGCTCGCGGACAGGGGTGACGAGCAGTACTTC.

This clone has more than one count but fewer than ten. V is TRBV2 and J is TRBJ2-7; 10 nucleotides agree with TRBD1. The trim removed 5 bases at V and 6 bases at J, leaving 4 bases unmatched. This CDR3 has 13 residues. Per the germline V gene, CDR1 is SNHLY and CDR2 is FYNNEI. This chain's CDR3 is CASSWDRGLEQYF. The CDR3 DNA reads as TGTGCCAGCAGTTGGGACAGGGGACTCGAGCAGTACTTC.

The gene calls are TRBV7-8 and TRBJ2-7; 12 nucleotides agree with TRBD1. The CDR3 length is 18 residues. Germline CDR1 SGHVS, CDR2 FQNEAQ. The trim removed 5 bases at V and 3 bases at J, leaving 14 bases unmatched. The CDR3 sequence: CASSQGQGANYKDYEQYF. CDR3 nucleotides: TGTGCCAGCAGCCAGGGACAGGGGGCAAATTACAAGGACTACGAGCAGTACTTC. Using reference TRBV7-8 and TRBJ2-7 for the parts outside the CDR3, the full variable domain is GAGVSQSPRYKVAKRGQDVALRCDPISGHVSLFWYQQALGQGPEFLTYFQNEAQLDKSGLPSDRFFAERPEGSVSTLKIQRTQQEDSAVYLCASSQGQGANYKDYEQYFGPGTRLTVT.

The chain is built from TRBV30 and TRBJ1-4; D call uncertain. CDR3 size: 13 residues. CDR1 is GTSNPN, CDR2 SVGIG, per germline (reference sequence). V shed 4 bases and J shed 8 bases, with 14 bases lying between them. The CDR3 sequence: CAWNGRVGEKLFF. As DNA, the CDR3 is TGTGCCTGGAATGGTAGGGTGGGCGAAAAACTGTTTTTT.

The chain joins TRBV28 to TRBJ2-7; D remains ambiguous. Trimming removed 4 bases at V and 2 bases at J, with 12 bases between. Germline V gives CDR1 MDHEN, CDR2 SYDVKM. The CDR3 covers 14 residues. CDR3 nucleotides: TGTGCCAGCAGTTCCCCGTCCCGTACCTACGAGCAGTACTTC. It yields the protein CASSSPSRTYEQYF.

The chain uses TRBV7-2 and TRBJ2-7; D ambiguous. Germline V gene sequence: CDR1 SGHTA, CDR2 FQGNSA. V lost 4 bases and J lost 4, with 14 bases in between. CDR3 size: 14 residues. CDR3 region: CASSSNRKAYEQYF. The DNA for the CDR3 is TGTGCCAGCAGCTCCAACCGGAAGGCATACGAGCAGTACTTC.

The chain employs TRBV19 and TRBJ2-3; tentatively, D is TRBD2 (5 bases). The CDR3 consists of 14 residues. Germline loops: CDR1 LNHDA, CDR2 SQIVND (reference sequence). The V end was cut by 8 bases, the J end by 3 bases, with 15 bases between. This CDR3 is CASSPAVLTDTQYF. CDR3 sequence (DNA): TGTGCCAGTTCTCCAGCGGTTTTGACAGATACGCAGTATTTT. Full variable domain (outside the CDR3, taken from reference TRBV19 and TRBJ2-3): DGGITQSPKYLFRKEGQNVTLSCEQNLNHDAMYWYRQDPGQGLRLIYYSQIVNDFQKGDIAEGYSVSREKKESFPLTVTSAQKNPTAFYLCASSPAVLTDTQYFGPGTRLTVL.

The rearrangement uses TRBV7-8 and TRBJ1-4; D is unclear. The CDR3 length is 14 residues. Germline-derived CDR1 and CDR2 are SGHVS and FQNEAQ. The V end lost 5 bases, the J end lost 5 bases, and 12 bases lay between the germline ends. The DNA for the CDR3 is TGTGCCAGCAGCCCCCGGGTCCTCAATGAAAAACTGTTTTTT. Translated: CASSPRVLNEKLFF.

As for this clone: At the DNA level, this CDR3 is encoded by other sequences in the same sample as well. J is TRBJ2-7 and V is TRBV29-1; 10 bases fit TRBD1. With 5 bases clipped from V and 7 bases from J, the junction kept 5 bases outside the gene matches. The CDR3 spans 12 residues. Germline CDR1 and CDR2: SQVTM and ANQGSEA. The CDR3 DNA follows: TGCAGCGTTAGACAGGGGGCAAGGGAGCAGTACTTC. It specifies CSVRQGAREQYF.

J is TRBJ2-7 and V is TRBV6-6, with D perhaps given as TRBD1 or TRBD2 (5 bases each). Germline CDR1 reads MNHNY; CDR2 reads SVGAGI (reference sequence). The V gene lost 6 bases and the J gene lost 4 bases, with 13 bases spanning the gap. The CDR3 loop spans 13 amino acids. CDR3 DNA sequence: TGTGCCAGCAGCCCGGGGACGGAGTACGAGCAGTACTTC. Its protein is CASSPGTEYEQYF.

The chain carries TRBV7-2 and TRBJ2-3; D uncertain. CDR1 is SGHTA, CDR2 FQGNSA, per germline. The CDR3 length is 15 residues. The V gene lost 3 bases and the J gene lost 0 bases, with 10 bases spanning the gap. CDR3 residues: CASSFRSASTDTQYF. Written as DNA, the CDR3 is TGTGCCAGCAGCTTCCGAAGTGCTAGCACAGATACGCAGTATTTT.

The table lists this clone with a few counts. CDR3 nucleotide sequence: TGCGCCAGCAGCTTATTAGGGGCGAACACCGGGGAGCTGTTTTTT. This encodes CASSLLGANTGELFF. The rearrangement uses TRBV5-1 and TRBJ2-2, with D possibly matching TRBD1 (5 bases). This CDR3 has 15 amino acids. Trimming took 2 bases from V and 0 from J, leaving 8 bases between them. CDR1 SGHRS and CDR2 YFSETQ come from the germline V gene.

The chain links TRBV2 to TRBJ2-2; D is uncertain. CDR3 length: 14 amino acids. V lost 2 bases, J lost 2 bases, and 6 bases lay in between. Germline loops: CDR1 SNHLY, CDR2 FYNNEI. Here the CDR3 reads CASSERVNTGELFF. The CDR3 region has the DNA TGTGCCAGCAGTGAACGAGTTAACACCGGGGAGCTGTTTTTT.

The chain uses TRBV28 and TRBJ2-7; 7 bases line up with TRBD1. Germline CDR1 reads MDHEN; CDR2 reads SYDVKM. The CDR3 is 13 amino acids. V trimming: 10 bases; J trimming: 0 bases; junction bases outside the gene matches: 6. CDR3 loop: CAIKDRVSYEQYF. The CDR3 DNA follows: TGTGCCATCAAAGACAGGGTCTCCTACGAGCAGTACTTC.

The V and J genes are TRBV18 and TRBJ2-7, with 12 bases that match TRBD2. Germline CDR1 and CDR2: KGHSH and LQKENI. Trimming at V came to 2 bases and at J to 3 bases, leaving 2 bases not matched to a gene. The CDR3 length is 15 residues. For the CDR3, the DNA is TGTGCCAGCTCACCAGGACTAGCGGGGATCTACGAGCAGTACTTC. As protein: CASSPGLAGIYEQYF.

The chain is built from TRBV28 and TRBJ1-4, with 10 bases that match TRBD1. V shed 3 bases and J 0 bases; nucleotides not matched to a gene: 1. CDR3 length: 16 amino acids. CDR1 is MDHEN, CDR2 SYDVKM, per germline. The CDR3 reads CASSLTGGTTNEKLFF. Here the CDR3 DNA reads TGTGCCAGCAGTTTGACAGGGGGCACAACTAATGAAAAACTGTTTTTT.

The V gene is TRBV9, the J gene TRBJ2-7; 9 bases agree with TRBD2. CDR1 and CDR2 from the germline V gene are SGDLS and YYNGEE. V shed 4 bases, J shed 3 bases, and the junction held 8 bases outside the gene matches. The CDR3 loop spans 15 amino acids. The CDR3 DNA reads TGTGCCAGCAGCCCGAAGGGACTAGCAGACTACGAGCAGTACTTC. It encodes CASSPKGLADYEQYF. The variable domain in full, completed from reference TRBV9 and TRBJ2-7, reads DSGVTQTPKHLITATGQRVTLRCSPRSGDLSVYWYQQSLDQGLQFLIQYYNGEERAKGNILERFSAQQFPDLHSELNLSSLELGDSALYFCASSPKGLADYEQYFGPGTRLTVT.

This clone has just a few counts. The chain employs TRBV19 and TRBJ1-2; D may be TRBD1 (5 bases). Germline assignment: CDR1 LNHDA and CDR2 SQIVND (reference sequence). CDR3 length equals 14 residues. The V end lost 1 base, the J end lost 8 bases, and 14 bases lay between the germline ends. This CDR3 reads CASSIGDSPGGYTF. The CDR3 DNA reads TGTGCCAGTAGTATAGGGGACTCGCCGGGGGGCTACACCTTC.

The chain carries TRBV5-6 and TRBJ1-1, with D possibly matching TRBD1 (6 bases). CDR1 SGHDT and CDR2 YYEEEE come from the germline V gene. The V end lost 4 bases, the J end lost 6 bases, and 10 bases lay between the germline ends. This CDR3 is 12 amino acids long. The CDR3 region has the DNA TGTGCCAGCAGCAACTCAGGGGCTGAAGCTTTCTTT. Amino acid sequence: CASSNSGAEAFF.

The CDR3 nucleotides are TGTGCCAGCAGCTCTCCAGGGACTGAAGCTTTCTTT. This gives the protein CASSSPGTEAFF. The chain has TRBV11-2 and TRBJ1-1, with TRBD1 as a possible D gene (5 bases). The germline V gene encodes CDR1 SGHAT and CDR2 FQNNGV. Trimming shortened V by 4 bases and J by 5 bases, and 8 bases separated the two germline ends. CDR3 length: 12 amino acids. Full variable domain (remainder filled in from reference TRBV11-2 and TRBJ1-1): EAGVAQSPRYKIIEKRQSVAFWCNPISGHATLYWYQQILGQGPKLLIQFQNNGVVDDSQLPKDRFSAERLKGVDSTLKIQPAKLEDSAVYLCASSSPGTEAFFGQGTRLTVV.

This clone showed up just a few times. The chain has TRBV2 and TRBJ1-6, with D unclear. Germline V gene lookup returns CDR1 SNHLY and CDR2 FYNNEI. V was trimmed by 4 bases and J by 10 bases, leaving 8 bases between them. The CDR3 spans 12 residues. CDR3 coding DNA: TGTGCCAGCAGTGTCTACACCTCACCCCTCCACTTT. This encodes CASSVYTSPLHF.

This clone occurred once. The V gene is TRBV27, the J gene TRBJ1-1; D perhaps matches TRBD1 (5 bases). The V gene's germline CDR1 is MNHEY and CDR2 SMNVEV (reference sequence). V was shortened by 0 bases and J by 0 bases, with 11 bases between the two germline ends. The CDR3 is 16 residues long. The CDR3 reads CASSLSGGWVNTEAFF. CDR3 DNA sequence: TGTGCCAGCAGTTTATCTGGGGGGTGGGTGAACACTGAAGCTTTCTTT.

This chain uses TRBV19 with TRBJ2-4; TRBD2 matches at 9 bases. Germline V CDR1 and CDR2: LNHDA, SQIVND (reference sequence). This CDR3 spans 19 amino acids. V gave up 3 bases and J gave up 0 bases; unmatched junction bases: 12. The CDR3 bases are TGTGCCAGTAGTATGAGGCTAGCGGGAAACCTTCTAGCCAAAAACATTCAGTACTTC. Protein sequence: CASSMRLAGNLLAKNIQYF.

This clone was seen just once. The CDR3 DNA follows: TGTGCCACGGACCCTGGTGGGACCCAGTACTTC. Translated, it gives CATDPGGTQYF. This chain links TRBV30 with TRBJ2-5; D remains ambiguous. The CDR3 length is 11 residues. Trimming stripped 8 bases from V and 7 bases from J, with 14 bases between. Germline-derived CDR1 and CDR2 are GTSNPN and SVGIG (reference sequence).

This clone was detected once. The rearrangement joins TRBV7-9 to TRBJ2-7; D possibly uses TRBD1 or TRBD2 (6 bases each). V lost 5 bases and J lost 6, with 11 bases in between. The CDR3 contains 12 residues. CDR1 and CDR2 from the germline V gene are SEHNR and FQNEAQ (reference sequence). CDR3 in DNA: TGTGCCAGCAGCCTCACGGGGGCCGAGCAGTACTTC. It is translated as CASSLTGAEQYF.

In regard to this clone: A junction boundary mismatches the germline segment, possibly from a read error. CDR3 protein: CACRGLDTGELFF. The CDR3 nucleotides are TGTGCCTGTAGGGGGCTCGACACCGGGGAGCTGTTTTTT. V and J are TRBV19 and TRBJ2-2; the match to TRBD1 covers 7 bases. Germline CDR1 is LNHDA and CDR2 is SQIVND (reference sequence). This CDR3 comprises 13 residues. Variable domain in full (rest from reference TRBV19 and TRBJ2-2): DGGITQSPKYLFRKEGQNVTLSCEQNLNHDAMYWYRQDPGQGLRLIYYSQIVNDFQKGDIAEGYSVSREKKESFPLTVTSAQKNPTAFYLCACRGLDTGELFFGEGSRLTVL.

The CDR3 is CASSLARLNTEAFF. The DNA of the CDR3 is TGCGCCAGCAGCTTGGCCAGGTTGAACACTGAAGCTTTCTTT. The V and J genes are TRBV5-1 and TRBJ1-1; D call uncertain. The germline CDR1 and CDR2 sequences are SGHRS and YFSETQ. Deletions cut 0 bases from V and 0 bases from J, with 6 bases between. The CDR3 length is 14 residues.